This T cell receptor (beta chain) was sequenced for a study of blood T cell repertoires in COVID-19 (dated by TCRdb to the early 2020s). Turning to the overall study: Samples from collaborators originated in the United States, Italy and Spain and spanned both the acute and convalescent phases of COVID-19. The prospective study material was composed of cDNA or gDNA derived from T cells, B-cell-depleted T cells, or PBMCs. The dataset comprised deeply sampled blood TCRbeta repertoires from subjects exposed to, actively infected with, or recovered from COVID-19. A freely available public database, intended as a resource for researchers studying the immune response to SARS-CoV-2, is where the repertoires were released. The samples were drawn from the first 160 participants of the ongoing ImmuneRACE study and from over 950 subjects provided by 6 global collaborators. Sample metadata almost always included a de-identified subject ID, COVID-19 status, age in years and sex. Where available, HLA class I and class II types were obtained from metadata supplied by the sample provider rather than from assay-based typing. Broad study findings and their caveats: How much clinical and demographic metadata was included differed by source and by participant, and the metadata was provided uncurated.

V is cut back by 0 bases and J by 2 bases, with 6 bases in the junction unmatched. The CDR1 and CDR2 encoded by the germline V gene are SGHTA and FQGTGA. From the cysteine up to the phenylalanine, the CDR3 has a length of 17 residues. The CDR3 DNA has 51 bases and is translated from base 1. This clone was counted many times. The antigen this receptor binds is unknown. There are no base qualities to consult, and no much larger clone falls within one base. A second Seattle source provided samples from volunteer blood donors who had recovered from COVID-19. Whole blood was collected in K2EDTA tubes by collaborating institutions according to the institutions' own protocols. Collaborator samples were shipped for TCRbeta analysis as frozen whole blood, isolated PBMCs, or DNA extracted from either sample type. TCRbeta CDR3 regions were amplified from genomic DNA using the immunoSEQ Assay, a bias-controlled multiplex PCR. Turning to the authors' computational methods: The number of nucleated cells in each sample was estimated by amplification of reference gene primers within the assay. To quantify the absolute abundance of each unique TCRbeta CDR3 rearrangement, sequence reads were collapsed and filtered. For each sample, productive Simpson clonality was calculated as the square root of Simpson's diversity index across productive rearrangements. TCRdb holds this immuneACCESS table with in-frame rearrangements only. Some clones are missing; in checked studies, unresolved V genes explain under half, and the rest has no known cause. Clone size and the V and J calls come from that table; the DNA yielded D and trimming. The sample profile shows 200,000 to 300,000 clones; approximately 86% of them were found once. The top ten constitute around 1.5% of the sample.

Sequenced input: peripheral blood. This receptor was obtained from a woman aged 55-69 years who had recovered from COVID-19. Here the chain combines TRBV7-3 and TRBJ2-4; 8 central nucleotides agree with TRBD2. This receptor has the CDR3 CASSLTPSGGSKNIQYF. Here is the DNA: TGTGCCAGCAGCTTAACGCCCAGCGGGGGATCCAAAAACATTCAGTACTTC.